This T cell receptor (beta chain) was sequenced during a study of CD8 T cells in ankylosing spondylitis. Study-level findings and limits: It was reported that disease-linked clones were significantly enriched in matched ankylosing spondylitis synovial fluid. Relatively rare in peripheral blood, disease-linked clones were also CD8+.

One entry per CDR3 protein results from TCRdb running MiXCR on the 5' RACE reads. This sample has hundreds of thousands of distinct CDR3 sequences; approximately 7.6% occur once, and the top ten carry around 5.1%. Turning to this clonotype: The antigen is not known.

The CDR3 is 17 residues long. CDR1 SGHRS and CDR2 YFSETQ come from the germline V gene. With 4 bases clipped from V and 2 bases from J, the junction kept 8 bases outside the gene matches. Sequencing was done on a sample of blood, either unsorted or a sorted T cell fraction (not recorded which). The TCR originated in a female donor with ankylosing spondylitis or in good health (not recorded which). V usage is TRBV5-1 and J usage is TRBJ2-7; 14 bases are shared with TRBD2. The CDR3 DNA reads as TGCGCCAGCAGCGGGGGACTAGCGGGAGCCCACCCCTACGAGCAGTACTTC. This codes for CASSGGLAGAHPYEQYF.